The 6 T cell receptor beta chains below were found in one sample sequenced in a study of CD8 T cells in Susac syndrome. The RNA input was roughly 0.45 to 1 ug, and it was reverse transcribed with random hexamers. TCRdb reprocessed the immunoSEQ multiplex PCR reads via MiXCR and lists one record per CDR3 protein. The sample contains 150,000 to 180,000 distinct CDR3 sequences, approximately 96% of which appear only once. The sequenced sample consisted of CD8+ T cells from PBMCs. The receptors were gathered from a human donor with multiple sclerosis.

This sequence joins TRBV7-8 and TRBJ2-1, with D uncertain. CDR3 length: 18 amino acids. The ends were cut back, 5 bases at V and 0 bases at J, with 20 bases in the middle. CDR1 SGHVS and CDR2 FQNEAQ come from the germline V gene. As DNA, the CDR3 is TGTGCCAGCAGCAAGGAAGCTTTCGAGTTGAGCTCCTACAATGAGCAGTTCTTC. Its protein product is CASSKEAFELSSYNEQFF.

The rearrangement uses TRBV4-2 and TRBJ1-1, with D uncertain. The CDR3 length is 13 residues. Looked up from germline, CDR1 is LGHNA and CDR2 is YNFKEQ. Trimming took off 2 bases at V and 4 bases at J, with 8 bases between the two ends. The CDR3: CASSQSLGTEAFF. The DNA for the CDR3 is TGTGCCAGCAGCCAAAGCCTCGGCACTGAAGCTTTCTTT.

The CDR3 is CASNLGHRETQYF. The CDR3, as DNA: TGTGCCAGCAATCTTGGGCACCGAGAGACCCAGTACTTC. This chain uses TRBV28 with TRBJ2-5, with D unclear. The ends were cut back, 7 bases at V and 4 bases at J, with 13 bases in the middle. The CDR3 has 13 amino acids. Per germline, CDR1 MDHEN and CDR2 SYDVKM.

The gene calls are TRBV5-6 and TRBJ1-1; the match to TRBD1 covers 7 bases. V was clipped by 6 bases and J by 5 bases; unmatched bases: 10. Germline CDR1 SGHDT, CDR2 YYEEEE. There are 14 residues in the CDR3. In DNA, the CDR3 is TGTGCCAGCATGCGAACAGGGGTGAGGACTGAAGCTTTCTTT. Translating it yields CASMRTGVRTEAFF. Full variable domain (rest looked up from reference TRBV5-6 and TRBJ1-1): DAGVTQSPTHLIKTRGQQVTLRCSPKSGHDTVSWYQQALGQGPQFIFQYYEEEERQRGNFPDRFSGHQFPNYSSELNVNALLLGDSALYLCASMRTGVRTEAFFGQGTRLTVV.

This clonotype has just one count. The rearrangement uses TRBV27 and TRBJ2-1; 7 nucleotides match TRBD2. CDR3 size: 16 residues. With V trimmed by 5 bases and J by 8 bases, 15 bases remained unmatched. Germline CDR1 and CDR2: MNHEY and SMNVEV (reference sequence). CDR3 sequence (DNA): TGTGCCAGCAGTACCTCAAGCGGGGATTTCTGGGATGAGCAGTTCTTC. Translated, it gives CASSTSSGDFWDEQFF.

The rearrangement links TRBV5-1 to TRBJ1-1, with unresolved D. CDR1 and CDR2 (germline): SGHRS, YFSETQ. V was shortened by 2 bases and J by 7 bases, with 12 bases between the two germline ends. CDR3 length: 13 amino acids. CDR3 coding DNA: TGCGCCAGCAGCTTTGGTCCCCCAAGTGAAGCTTTCTTT. Its protein is CASSFGPPSEAFF.